The 12 T cell receptor beta chains below were found in one sample sequenced in a study of T cell responses to AZD1222 COVID-19 vaccine. Assay used: immunoSEQ multiplex PCR; TCRdb lists only in-frame clones, some missing. The table records about 94,000 clones, around 85% of them present only once. The starting material was peripheral blood, obtained 28 days after the second AZD1222 dose. The receptors were gathered from an adult who received the AZD1222 COVID-19 vaccine.

The V call is TRBV5-1, the J call TRBJ2-5, with a weak D call TRBD1 (5 bases). The CDR3 loop spans 15 amino acids. Germline assignment: CDR1 SGHRS and CDR2 YFSETQ. V gave up 4 bases and J gave up 1 base, with 14 bases separating them. CDR3 in amino acids: CASSQAQGSQETQYF. The CDR3 region has the DNA TGCGCCAGCAGCCAAGCGCAGGGCTCCCAAGAGACCCAGTACTTC.

This clone was picked up a small number of times. The rearrangement uses TRBV4-1 and TRBJ2-7; perhaps D is TRBD1 or TRBD2 (6 bases each). The germline V gene encodes CDR1 MGHRA and CDR2 YSYEKL. Trimming stripped 0 bases from V and 6 bases from J, with 18 bases between. This CDR3 comprises 16 residues. The CDR3, as DNA: TGCGCCAGCAGCCAAGATGAGGGGGGATGGGGCATCGAGCAGTACTTC. As protein: CASSQDEGGWGIEQYF.

The genes are TRBV18 and TRBJ2-5; unclear D gene. V was cut by 2 bases and J by 6 bases, with 7 bases left in between. Germline V lookup: CDR1 KGHSH, CDR2 LQKENI. The CDR3 spans 12 residues. DNA of the CDR3: TGTGCCAGCTCACCAGAGCAGAAGACCCAGTACTTC. This translates into CASSPEQKTQYF.

A note on this clone: Germline and junction disagree at one end, which may indicate a read error. The chain is built from TRBV7-7 and TRBJ2-5, with D possibly being TRBD1 (5 bases). In germline, CDR1 is SSHAT, CDR2 FNYEAQ (reference sequence). This CDR3 has 13 residues. CDR3: CASSLAGMETQYF. CDR3 bases: TGTGCTAGCAGCTTGGCAGGGATGGAGACCCAGTACTTC.

This clone was found once. The chain uses TRBV27 and TRBJ1-4; a weak D match, TRBD1 (6 bases). CDR1 and CDR2 (germline): MNHEY, SMNVEV (reference sequence). Trimming pared 5 bases from V and 7 bases from J, leaving 17 bases between. This CDR3 has 15 residues. This CDR3 is CASSPEGVGAEKLFF. The CDR3 nucleotides read TGTGCCAGCAGTCCCGAGGGGGTAGGGGCTGAAAAACTGTTTTTT. Full variable domain (missing parts from reference TRBV27 and TRBJ1-4): EAQVTQNPRYLITVTGKKLTVTCSQNMNHEYMSWYRQDPGLGLRQIYYSMNVEVTDKGDVPEGYKVSRKEKRNFPLILESPSPNQTSLYFCASSPEGVGAEKLFFGSGTQLSVL.

The CDR3 reads CASHPSGSGNEQFF. The CDR3 nucleotides are TGTGCCAGTCATCCTAGCGGCTCAGGGAATGAGCAGTTCTTC. The rearrangement uses TRBV19 and TRBJ2-1, with 7 bases that match TRBD2. Germline CDR1 and CDR2: LNHDA and SQIVND (reference sequence). The CDR3 runs 14 residues. V shed 8 bases and J 7 bases; nucleotides not matched to a gene: 11.

The chain joins TRBV19 to TRBJ1-4, with D possibly TRBD1 on 6 matching bases. This CDR3 has 16 residues. V lost 4 bases and J lost 4, with 16 bases in between. The germline V gene has CDR1 LNHDA and CDR2 SQIVND (reference sequence). The CDR3 nucleotides read TGTGCCAGTAGTAGTCAGGGCAGGGGACTTAATGAAAAACTGTTTTTT. It specifies CASSSQGRGLNEKLFF. The full variable domain, rest sourced from reference TRBV19 and TRBJ1-4, is DGGITQSPKYLFRKEGQNVTLSCEQNLNHDAMYWYRQDPGQGLRLIYYSQIVNDFQKGDIAEGYSVSREKKESFPLTVTSAQKNPTAFYLCASSSQGRGLNEKLFFGSGTQLSVL.

The chain employs TRBV5-1 and TRBJ2-6; 8 bases are shared with TRBD1. CDR3 length: 15 residues. Trimming took 5 bases from V and 4 from J; bases not matched to a gene: 5. Germline V gene data show CDR1 as SGHRS and CDR2 as YFSETQ. The DNA for the CDR3 is TGCGCCAGCAGACCGACAGGGGCCGGGGCCAACGTCCTGACTTTC. Protein product: CASRPTGAGANVLTF.

The chain joins TRBV28 to TRBJ1-3; D unclear. This CDR3 comprises 15 residues. Trimming shortened V by 6 bases and J by 1 base, and 13 bases separated the two germline ends. Germline values: CDR1 MDHEN, CDR2 SYDVKM. This CDR3 reads CASRTSAGSGNTIYF. The DNA for the CDR3 is TGTGCCAGCAGAACCTCGGCGGGGTCTGGAAACACCATATATTTT.

The chain employs TRBV5-1 and TRBJ2-5; a weak D match, TRBD2 (5 bases). The CDR3 totals 12 residues. The ends were cut back, 7 bases at V and 2 bases at J, with 9 bases in the middle. CDR1 and CDR2 from the germline V gene are SGHRS and YFSETQ. This chain's CDR3 is CASGSGQETQYF. The CDR3 DNA follows: TGCGCCAGCGGGAGCGGACAAGAGACCCAGTACTTC.

The chain uses TRBV21-1 and TRBJ2-3. TRBV21-1 counts as a pseudogene. This CDR3 spans 17 amino acids. CDR3 region: CASSRGPTSSSTDTQYF. As DNA, the CDR3 is TGTGCCAGCAGCCGGGGGCCCACTTCCTCTAGCACAGATACGCAGTATTTT.

V usage is TRBV5-1 and J usage is TRBJ1-3, with 7 bases identical to TRBD1. The CDR3 has 14 residues. Unmatched junction bases numbered 7, after V lost 6 bases and J lost 4 bases. The germline V gene has CDR1 SGHRS and CDR2 YFSETQ. The DNA of the CDR3 is TGCGCCAGCAAACAGGGGTCTGTCGGAAACACCATATATTTT. Its translation: CASKQGSVGNTIYF.